This entry lists 20 T cell receptor beta chains sequenced from one sample in a study of patients and donors after allogeneic stem cell transplantation. In TCRdb, the RT-PCR reads were re-called with MiXCR into one record per CDR3 protein. The sample carries approximately 200,000 distinct CDR3 sequences, roughly 15% recorded once. Sequencing used blood, either unsorted or a sorted T cell fraction (not recorded which). These receptors all come from a human donor who was either an allogeneic HSCT recipient or a stem cell or donor lymphocyte infusion donor (not recorded which). It is not recorded whose cells these are; they may come from a transplant donor.

This clonotype has only a few counts. This chain joins TRBV24-1 and TRBJ2-4; 8 bases are a match to TRBD1. The germline V gene has CDR1 KGHDR and CDR2 SFDVKD. The V and J ends lost 2 bases and 3 bases, in that order; junction bases with no gene match: 2. The CDR3 contains 15 residues. In nucleotides, the CDR3 is TGTGCCACCAGTGATTCAGGGGGCGGCAAAAACATTCAGTACTTC. It encodes CATSDSGGGKNIQYF.

The gene calls are TRBV20-1 and TRBJ2-1, with TRBD2 matching 7 bases. The CDR3 runs to 14 residues. Germline-derived CDR1 and CDR2 are DFQATT and SNEGSKA (reference sequence). V lost 6 bases to trimming and J lost 3 bases; unmatched junction nucleotides: 8. The CDR3 loop is CSASTSWIYNEQFF. The CDR3, as DNA: TGCAGTGCATCGACTAGCTGGATCTACAATGAGCAGTTCTTC.

This chain joins TRBV7-3 and TRBJ2-1, with D unclear. The V end was cut by 2 bases, the J end by 5 bases, with 13 bases between. The CDR3 contains 15 residues. Germline V lookup: CDR1 SGHTA, CDR2 FQGTGA. CDR3 nucleotide sequence: TGTGCCAGCAGCTTAGGCCCAGGCCTGGACAATGAGCAGTTCTTC. As protein: CASSLGPGLDNEQFF.

This clonotype was detected many times. The V call is TRBV6-1, the J call TRBJ2-4; the match to TRBD2 covers 8 bases. The CDR3 is made up of 17 amino acids. With V trimmed by 0 bases and J by 6 bases, 10 bases remained unmatched. Germline V lookup: CDR1 MNHNS, CDR2 SASEGT. The CDR3 nucleotides read TGTGCCAGCAGTGAAGCTGGAGCGGGAGATCGCGGAAACATTCAGTACTTC. It translates to CASSEAGAGDRGNIQYF.

The chain recombines TRBV29-1 with TRBJ1-3; 8 bases are a match to TRBD1. Germline CDR1 SQVTM, CDR2 ANQGSEA. The CDR3 spans 14 residues. J gave up 2 bases and V 4 bases, and 4 bases lay outside the gene matches. CDR3 sequence (DNA): TGCAGCGTTGCCCGGACAGGGCCTGGAAACACCATATATTTT. This gives the protein CSVARTGPGNTIYF.

This clonotype was observed many times. The chain joins TRBV29-1 to TRBJ2-4, with D perhaps TRBD2 (6 bases). CDR1 and CDR2 (germline): SQVTM, ANQGSEA. The CDR3 sequence is 14 residues long. The CDR3 DNA sequence: TGCAGTGCCATCGGGGGACTAGCCAAAAACATTCAGTACTTC. Amino acids: CSAIGGLAKNIQYF.

This clonotype has a count of ten or more. The rearrangement uses TRBV24-1 and TRBJ2-7, with 10 bases lining up with TRBD2. This CDR3 spans 14 amino acids. V gave up 5 bases and J gave up 3 bases; unmatched junction bases: 3. Germline V CDR1 and CDR2: KGHDR, SFDVKD. The CDR3 DNA sequence: TGTGCCACCAGTGCTAGCGGGGGATTCTACGAGCAGTACTTC. This sequence encodes CATSASGGFYEQYF.

The sample holds many counts of this clonotype. The V call is TRBV20-1, the J call TRBJ1-1, with D maybe TRBD1 (6 bases). V was shortened by 0 bases and J by 3 bases, with 14 bases between the two germline ends. The CDR3 spans 15 residues. The germline V gene has CDR1 DFQATT and CDR2 SNEGSKA (reference sequence). The CDR3 here is CSARDRDRSDTEAFF. CDR3 in DNA: TGCAGTGCTAGAGATCGTGACAGGTCTGACACTGAAGCTTTCTTT.

The chain employs TRBV12-3 or TRBV12-4 and TRBJ2-7; TRBD2 matches at 7 bases. V lost 3 bases, J lost 5 bases, and 16 bases stayed unmatched. The CDR3 sequence is 17 residues long. CDR3 DNA sequence: TGTGCCAGCAGTTTGGATTTCGGCGGGAGCGGTATAAACGAGCAGTACTTC. It translates to CASSLDFGGSGINEQYF.

This clonotype was detected a few times. This chain uses TRBV9 with TRBJ2-4; the match to TRBD2 covers 11 bases. The CDR3 covers 16 residues. The ends lost 4 bases at V and 1 base at J; junction bases unmatched: 4. Germline lookup yields CDR1 SGDLS and CDR2 YYNGEE. The CDR3: CASSRIAGGAKNIQYF. The CDR3 nucleotides are TGTGCCAGCAGCCGGATAGCGGGGGGGGCCAAAAACATTCAGTACTTC.

This chain connects TRBV10-2 to TRBJ2-2; TRBD2 agrees at 9 bases. The germline gives CDR1 WSHSY, CDR2 SAAADI. V was pared by 0 bases and J by 5 bases, with 7 bases of the junction left unmatched. The CDR3 extends over 17 amino acids. CDR3 nucleotide sequence: TGCGCCAGCAGTGAGTCCTGGCTAGCGGGATTTACCGGGGAGCTGTTTTTT. Translated: CASSESWLAGFTGELFF.

The table lists this clonotype with many counts. This chain uses TRBV7-2 with TRBJ2-3; no reliable D call. From germline, CDR1 is SGHTA and CDR2 FQGNSA. Trimming took 1 base from V and 1 from J, leaving 9 bases between them. The length of the CDR3 is 15 residues. The CDR3 sequence is CASSLGARGTDTQYF. CDR3 in DNA: TGTGCCAGCAGCTTAGGGGCCCGTGGCACAGATACGCAGTATTTT.

This clonotype has a handful of counts. The chain joins TRBV2 to TRBJ2-7; D not certain. The CDR3 is 12 residues long. With 5 bases removed from V and 4 bases from J, the gap between germline ends came to 9 bases. The germline V gene encodes CDR1 SNHLY and CDR2 FYNNEI. The CDR3 protein is CASSPDFYEQYF. The CDR3 bases are TGTGCCAGCAGTCCCGACTTTTACGAGCAGTACTTC.

This chain connects TRBV30 to TRBJ2-7, with D possibly matching TRBD1 (6 bases). V shed 0 bases and J shed 3 bases, with 15 bases lying between them. CDR1 GTSNPN and CDR2 SVGIG come from the germline V gene (reference sequence). The CDR3 consists of 15 residues. CDR3 in amino acids: CAWSVGQPGHYEQYF. The CDR3 coding sequence is TGTGCCTGGAGTGTCGGGCAGCCGGGACACTACGAGCAGTACTTC.

This clonotype was seen many times. The rearrangement joins TRBV10-2 to TRBJ2-3, with D perhaps being TRBD1 or TRBD2 (5 bases each). CDR3 length equals 13 residues. With 2 bases removed from V and 5 bases from J, the gap between germline ends came to 8 bases. Germline V gene data show CDR1 as WSHSY and CDR2 as SAAADI. CDR3 protein: CASSEGAGDTQYF. Written as DNA, the CDR3 is TGCGCCAGCAGTGAGGGGGCGGGAGATACGCAGTATTTT.

This clonotype showed up just a few times. V and J are TRBV12-3 or TRBV12-4 and TRBJ1-2; TRBD1 matches 10 bases. J was trimmed by 5 bases and V by 6 bases; bases with no gene match: 6. The CDR3 runs 14 residues. The CDR3 protein is CASRGTGVGYGYTF. Here the CDR3 DNA reads TGTGCCAGCAGGGGGACAGGGGTAGGATATGGCTACACCTTC.

A few counts support this clonotype. The chain couples TRBV12-3 or TRBV12-4 to TRBJ1-2, with 9 bases that match TRBD1. CDR3 length equals 15 residues. Trimming cost V 3 bases and J 2 bases; bases outside gene matches: 4. The CDR3 DNA sequence: TGTGCCAGCAGTTTCCCGGGACAGGGCAACTATGGCTACACCTTC. Translated, it gives CASSFPGQGNYGYTF.

J is TRBJ2-6 and V is TRBV25-1; a possible D gene is TRBD1 (5 bases). Germline lookup yields CDR1 MGHDK and CDR2 SYGVNS. This CDR3 comprises 17 residues. Trimming removed 3 bases at V and 0 bases at J, with 12 bases between. The CDR3 DNA sequence: TGTGCCAGCAGTGATTACAGGCTATTCTCTGGGGCCAACGTCCTGACTTTC. This translates into CASSDYRLFSGANVLTF.

This clonotype was counted many times. This sequence joins TRBV27 and TRBJ2-4, with D possibly being TRBD1 (7 bases). Germline CDR1 MNHEY, CDR2 SMNVEV (reference sequence). The CDR3 runs 15 residues. The V end lost 2 bases, the J end lost 3 bases, and 11 bases lay between the germline ends. CDR3 coding DNA: TGTGCCAGCAGTTTACAGGGGGGAGGCAAAAACATTCAGTACTTC. This encodes CASSLQGGGKNIQYF.

The chain recombines TRBV11-3 with TRBJ2-1; D remains ambiguous. This CDR3 spans 15 amino acids. CDR1 and CDR2 from the germline V gene are SGHNT and YENEEA. V was pared by 3 bases and J by 3 bases, with 12 bases between. The CDR3 region is CASSFVGGDYNEQFF. The CDR3 DNA is TGTGCCAGCAGCTTCGTGGGCGGAGACTACAATGAGCAGTTCTTC.